This T cell receptor beta chain was identified in a study of T-cell reconstitution after alpha-beta-depleted transplantation in children. Unique molecular identifiers were built into the TCRbeta library. MiXCR, run by TCRdb on the PCR reads, gives a single entry per CDR3 protein. Counted here are 440,000 or so distinct CDR3 sequences, roughly two fifths occurring once; the ten biggest clones make up under 30%. This clonotype was observed a few times. CDR1 is MDHEN, CDR2 SYDVKM, per germline. CDR3 length: 17 residues. J lost 5 bases, V lost 4 bases, and 13 bases had no gene match. This sequence joins TRBV28 and TRBJ2-2, with 7 bases fitting TRBD2. This receptor was identified in a girl aged 2 to 10 with aplastic anemia, due to receive a stem cell transplant. The sequencing here drew on PBMCs, taken before TCRalphabeta/CD19-depleted stem cell transplant. CDR3 bases: TGTGCCAGCAGTTCACCGATAAGGCCGGGGGGAACCGGGGAGCTGTTTTTT. It specifies CASSSPIRPGGTGELFF.